Following are 32 T cell receptor beta chains from one sample sequenced in a study of blood T cells in healthy people across ages. PCR was performed a second time for roughly 7 to 12 cycles using a sample-barcoded 5' primer and a J-beta primer mix. TCRdb re-called the 5' RACE reads through MiXCR, storing one row per CDR3 protein. In the table there are over a million distinct CDR3 sequences, less than 50% of which are singletons. Sequenced input: blood. These TCRs come from a woman in her fifties or sixties in good health.

In its sample, this clonotype was seen a few times. J is TRBJ1-2 and V is TRBV29-1; 7 bases match TRBD1. The germline V gene encodes CDR1 SQVTM and CDR2 ANQGSEA. The length of the CDR3 is 14 residues. The ends lost 7 bases at V and 3 bases at J; junction bases unmatched: 11. The CDR3 DNA sequence: TGCAGCGCCGGGGGAAAGGGGGCGGACTATGGCTACACCTTC. Protein: CSAGGKGADYGYTF.

J is TRBJ2-1 and V is TRBV3-1; the match to TRBD2 covers 9 bases. The V gene's germline CDR1 is LGHDT and CDR2 YNNKEL (reference sequence). V was clipped by 1 base and J by 9 bases; unmatched bases: 13. There are 17 residues in the CDR3. The DNA for the CDR3 is TGTGCCAGCAGCCAAGTGGGGTCGGCGGGAGGGGGGGTTGAGCAGTTCTTC. Translating it yields CASSQVGSAGGGVEQFF.

J is TRBJ2-2 and V is TRBV11-2, with 10 bases fitting TRBD1. CDR3 size: 15 residues. The ends lost 1 base at V and 6 bases at J; junction bases unmatched: 2. Germline V lookup: CDR1 SGHAT, CDR2 FQNNGV. The CDR3 coding sequence is TGTGCCAGCAGCTTAGCCGGACAGGGGGCCGGGGAGCTGTTTTTT. Protein sequence: CASSLAGQGAGELFF. Full variable domain (missing parts from reference TRBV11-2 and TRBJ2-2): EAGVAQSPRYKIIEKRQSVAFWCNPISGHATLYWYQQILGQGPKLLIQFQNNGVVDDSQLPKDRFSAERLKGVDSTLKIQPAKLEDSAVYLCASSLAGQGAGELFFGEGSRLTVL.

This sequence joins TRBV14 and TRBJ1-4; possibly TRBD1 for D (5 bases). V dropped 1 base and J dropped 8 bases, with 14 bases sitting between them. Germline V gene data show CDR1 as SGHDN and CDR2 as FVKESK. This CDR3 spans 15 amino acids. CDR3 DNA sequence: TGTGCCAGCAGCCAAGTCCCGCAGGGAAGAGAAAAACTGTTTTTT. The encoded protein is CASSQVPQGREKLFF.

The rearrangement uses TRBV9 and TRBJ2-4; D call uncertain. This CDR3 is 9 amino acids long. V lost 0 bases and J lost 13, with 2 bases in between. Looked up from germline, CDR1 is SGDLS and CDR2 is YYNGEE. The CDR3 is CASSVGQYF. CDR3 bases: TGTGCCAGCAGCGTAGGGCAGTACTTC. The variable domain in full, with the rest retrieved from reference TRBV9 and TRBJ2-4, is DSGVTQTPKHLITATGQRVTLRCSPRSGDLSVYWYQQSLDQGLQFLIQYYNGEERAKGNILERFSAQQFPDLHSELNLSSLELGDSALYFCASSVGQYFGAGTRLSVL.

Details on this clonotype: A much larger clone differs from this one at a single base, so this may be a read error. The chain carries TRBV7-2 and TRBJ2-5; 8 bases fit TRBD2. The CDR3 has 15 residues. Germline values: CDR1 SGHTA, CDR2 FQGNSA. For the CDR3, the DNA is TGTGCCGGCAGCTTCGGGGGGGGACTTCAAGAGACCCAGTACTTC. Translating gives CAGSFGGGLQETQYF.

The rearrangement joins TRBV20-1 to TRBJ2-1, with TRBD2 matching over 11 bases. This CDR3 is built from 15 residues. Trimming removed 3 bases from V and 7 bases from J; junction bases left unmatched: 8. Germline CDR1 is DFQATT and CDR2 is SNEGSKA (reference sequence). CDR3 coding DNA: TGCAGTGCTAGCCCTACTAGCGGGAGCCAAAATGAGCAGTTCTTC. Its translation: CSASPTSGSQNEQFF.

The chain has TRBV5-1 and TRBJ2-7; D uncertain. This CDR3 comprises 14 residues. V shed 4 bases and J shed 4 bases, with 15 bases lying between them. Per germline, CDR1 SGHRS and CDR2 YFSETQ. Here the CDR3 reads CASSVGNMGYEQYF. DNA for the CDR3: TGCGCCAGCAGCGTAGGGAATATGGGATACGAGCAGTACTTC.

This chain links TRBV4-1 with TRBJ2-7; unclear D gene. The CDR3 covers 15 residues. Trimming pared 3 bases from V and 2 bases from J, leaving 14 bases between. Germline values: CDR1 MGHRA, CDR2 YSYEKL. The CDR3 reads CASSQYDRTTYEQYF. CDR3 in DNA: TGCGCCAGCAGCCAGTATGACCGGACGACCTACGAGCAGTACTTC.

This clonotype is a singleton in its sample. This rearrangement joins TRBV5-1 to TRBJ2-7; 8 positions match TRBD2. From germline, CDR1 is SGHRS and CDR2 YFSETQ. The junction had 7 bases not matched to a gene; V was cut back by 5 bases and J by 0 bases. The CDR3 sequence is 15 residues long. The CDR3 DNA reads as TGCGCCAGCAGACGATTGCGGGAGGCCTCCTACGAGCAGTACTTC. Its translation: CASRRLREASYEQYF.

This clonotype has a handful of counts. This rearrangement joins TRBV20-1 to TRBJ2-5; 8 bases match TRBD2. The germline V gene encodes CDR1 DFQATT and CDR2 SNEGSKA (reference sequence). The V gene end was trimmed by 1 base and the J gene end by 11 bases; junction bases not matched to a gene: 15. The CDR3 runs to 15 residues. The CDR3 loop reads CSARAREGPSGGQYF. The CDR3 bases are TGCAGTGCTAGAGCGAGGGAGGGCCCGTCGGGAGGGCAGTACTTC.

The table lists this clonotype with a few counts. The chain carries TRBV28 and TRBJ1-1; 8 bases are a match to TRBD1. The CDR3 is made up of 14 amino acids. V trimming: 5 bases; J trimming: 8 bases; junction bases outside the gene matches: 10. The germline V gene encodes CDR1 MDHEN and CDR2 SYDVKM. The CDR3 DNA sequence: TGTGCCAGCAGTCTGGCGACAGGGGAGCCAGAAGCTTTCTTT. This gives the protein CASSLATGEPEAFF.

The chain joins TRBV5-1 to TRBJ2-4; D is perhaps TRBD1 (5 bases). The germline gives CDR1 SGHRS, CDR2 YFSETQ. V gave up 0 bases and J gave up 1 base, with 14 bases separating them. The CDR3 is 17 residues long. CDR3 coding DNA: TGCGCCAGCAGCTTGGCCGGTGGGGCGAGTGCCAAAAACATTCAGTACTTC. Translation: CASSLAGGASAKNIQYF.

In the case of this clonotype: At one of its ends the junction is not consistent with the germline gene, which may arise from a read error. V usage is TRBV29-1 and J usage is TRBJ1-2; tentative D call: TRBD1 (5 bases). In germline, CDR1 is SQVTM, CDR2 ANQGSEA. The CDR3 has 14 amino acids. This CDR3 is CSVVRRDANYGHTF. In DNA, the CDR3 is TGCAGCGTTGTTCGGCGGGACGCTAACTATGGCCACACCTTC.

This clonotype was detected a few times. V gene TRBV7-9 combines with J gene TRBJ2-5; no clear D gene. Germline V CDR1 and CDR2: SEHNR, FQNEAQ (reference sequence). The CDR3 sequence is 15 residues long. Between the trimmed V and J ends, which lost 0 bases and 5 bases, there was a span of 13 bases. The CDR3 nucleotides read TGTGCCAGCAGCTTAGCAGCCGTACGGCAGGAGACCCAGTACTTC. It encodes CASSLAAVRQETQYF.

The chain joins TRBV9 to TRBJ2-3; perhaps TRBD2 as D (5 bases). This CDR3 contains 16 residues. CDR1 is SGDLS and CDR2 is YYNGEE in the germline V gene. Trimming took off 4 bases at V and 3 bases at J, with 18 bases between the two ends. CDR3 in amino acids: CASSPEDREGTDTQYF. The CDR3 DNA sequence: TGTGCCAGCAGCCCGGAGGATAGAGAGGGTACAGATACGCAGTATTTT.

The chain has TRBV29-1 and TRBJ2-7; D tentatively fits TRBD1 or TRBD2 (5 bases each). V was clipped by 3 bases and J by 1 base, with 13 bases between them. This CDR3 comprises 14 residues. Germline-derived CDR1 and CDR2 are SQVTM and ANQGSEA. Written as DNA, the CDR3 is TGCAGCGTTGACAGCGTGAGGGGTTCCTACGAGCAGTACTTC. Translation: CSVDSVRGSYEQYF.

This chain connects TRBV12-3 or TRBV12-4 to TRBJ2-1, with 11 bases fitting TRBD2. The CDR3 covers 15 residues. J was trimmed by 10 bases and V by 4 bases; bases with no gene match: 9. CDR3 nucleotide sequence: TGTGCCAGCAGTTGGGGACTAGCGGTGGTCGGCGAGCAGTTCTTC. The encoded protein is CASSWGLAVVGEQFF.

The chain couples TRBV15 to TRBJ2-1; TRBD1 aligns across 10 bases. Germline lookup yields CDR1 LNHNV and CDR2 YYDKDF (reference sequence). The CDR3 covers 15 residues. V shed 7 bases, J shed 3 bases, and the junction held 6 bases outside the gene matches. The CDR3, as DNA: TGTGCCACCAAGGGGGACAGGGGAAGCTACAATGAGCAGTTCTTC. Its protein product is CATKGDRGSYNEQFF.

This chain joins TRBV9 and TRBJ1-1, with D hard to call. CDR1 is SGDLS, CDR2 YYNGEE, per germline. The CDR3 contains 16 residues. Between the trimmed V and J ends, which lost 0 bases and 3 bases, there was a span of 15 bases. The CDR3 loop reads CASSVAYWVGDTEAFF. CDR3 nucleotides: TGTGCCAGCAGCGTAGCATATTGGGTTGGGGACACTGAAGCTTTCTTT.

V and J are TRBV28 and TRBJ2-6; 13 nucleotides agree with TRBD2. J lost 3 bases, V lost 3 bases, and 5 bases had no gene match. The CDR3 covers 18 residues. Germline CDR1 MDHEN, CDR2 SYDVKM. Here the CDR3 DNA reads TGTGCCAGCAGTTTCTCCCGACTAGCGGGAGGTGGGGCCAACGTCCTGACTTTC. As protein: CASSFSRLAGGGANVLTF.

This chain uses TRBV29-1 with TRBJ2-5, with 8 bases that match TRBD2. V lost 4 bases to trimming and J lost 5 bases; unmatched junction nucleotides: 15. The CDR3 spans 16 residues. Germline values: CDR1 SQVTM, CDR2 ANQGSEA. CDR3 residues: CSVVGGGRLSTETQYF. CDR3 coding DNA: TGCAGCGTTGTCGGGGGGGGCCGTTTATCTACGGAGACCCAGTACTTC.

The gene calls are TRBV5-1 and TRBJ1-2; D may be TRBD1 (6 bases). CDR1 and CDR2 (germline): SGHRS, YFSETQ. Trimming shortened V by 2 bases and J by 2 bases, and 16 bases separated the two germline ends. The CDR3 is 16 amino acids. The chain's CDR3 is CASSLNRDGFNYGYTF. CDR3 in DNA: TGCGCCAGCAGCTTAAACAGGGATGGTTTCAACTATGGCTACACCTTC.

This chain connects TRBV7-9 to TRBJ1-4; the match to TRBD1 covers 8 bases. CDR3 length equals 14 residues. Trimming took 4 bases from V and 8 from J; bases not matched to a gene: 6. Germline V gene sequence: CDR1 SEHNR, CDR2 FQNEAQ (reference sequence). The CDR3 nucleotides are TGTGCCAGCAGCTCCGGACAGGGTTTAGAAAAACTGTTTTTT. Translation gives CASSSGQGLEKLFF. The full variable domain, with the rest looked up from reference TRBV7-9 and TRBJ1-4, is DTGVSQNPRHKITKRGQNVTFRCDPISEHNRLYWYRQTLGQGPEFLTYFQNEAQLEKSRLLSDRFSAERPKGSFSTLEIQRTEQGDSAMYLCASSSGQGLEKLFFGSGTQLSVL.

This clonotype appeared many times. V is TRBV28 and J is TRBJ1-2; 11 nucleotides line up with TRBD1. The CDR3 is made up of 15 amino acids. Germline V gene lookup returns CDR1 MDHEN and CDR2 SYDVKM. V shed 6 bases and J 4 bases; nucleotides not matched to a gene: 7. CDR3 in amino acids: CASSPSGQGAYGYTF. CDR3 in DNA: TGTGCCAGCAGCCCGTCTGGACAGGGGGCCTATGGCTACACCTTC.

This clonotype turned up a few times. The chain combines TRBV7-2 with TRBJ2-3; tentative D call: TRBD2 (6 bases). The CDR3 runs 16 residues. Looked up from germline, CDR1 is SGHTA and CDR2 is FQGNSA. V lost 1 base and J lost 3, with 14 bases in between. Here the CDR3 reads CASSLDGAGKTDTQYF. DNA of the CDR3: TGTGCCAGCAGCTTAGACGGGGCGGGGAAGACAGATACGCAGTATTTT.

This clonotype occurred a few times. The rearrangement uses TRBV4-1 and TRBJ2-7; D possibly corresponds to TRBD2 (7 bases). The CDR3 covers 19 residues. With 1 base removed from V and 7 bases from J, the gap between germline ends came to 29 bases. Germline lookup yields CDR1 MGHRA and CDR2 YSYEKL. In nucleotides, the CDR3 is TGCGCCAGCAGCCAAGCCCGCTTCTCCGGGCCGGGGGGCAACAATGAGCAGTACTTC. Protein: CASSQARFSGPGGNNEQYF.

The J gene is TRBJ2-1, the V gene TRBV2; 12 positions match TRBD2. The V segment lost 7 bases and the J segment 8 bases; nucleotides outside the gene matches: 6. The CDR3 spans 14 residues. Germline V gene data show CDR1 as SNHLY and CDR2 as FYNNEI. CDR3 region: CASIGASGRDEQFF. CDR3 DNA: TGTGCCAGCATTGGGGCTAGCGGGAGGGATGAGCAGTTCTTC.

The V call is TRBV6-5, the J call TRBJ2-7; D perhaps matches TRBD2 (5 bases). Germline-derived CDR1 and CDR2 are MNHEY and SVGAGI. This CDR3 contains 13 residues. Trimming stripped 8 bases from V and 2 bases from J, with 13 bases between. The CDR3 sequence: CASGERGTYEQYF. The CDR3 coding sequence is TGTGCCAGCGGGGAACGGGGAACCTACGAGCAGTACTTC.

This sequence joins TRBV27 and TRBJ2-6, with D hard to call. The CDR3 consists of 16 residues. Per the germline V gene, CDR1 is MNHEY and CDR2 is SMNVEV (reference sequence). V lost 2 bases and J lost 0, with 8 bases in between. CDR3 residues: CASSLHSLSGANVLTF. The CDR3 region has the DNA TGTGCCAGCAGTTTACACAGCCTCTCTGGGGCCAACGTCCTGACTTTC.

The V call is TRBV29-1, the J call TRBJ1-1; a possible D gene is TRBD1 (6 bases). Germline V gene sequence: CDR1 SQVTM, CDR2 ANQGSEA. This CDR3 is built from 14 residues. The ends were cut back, 7 bases at V and 1 base at J, with 16 bases in the middle. CDR3 DNA: TGCAGCGGCGAAGAGGGACAAGGGAACACTGAAGCTTTCTTT. Amino acid sequence: CSGEEGQGNTEAFF.

The chain joins TRBV29-1 to TRBJ2-7; D gene uncertain. This CDR3 contains 11 residues. CDR1 and CDR2 (germline): SQVTM, ANQGSEA. Trimming removed 7 bases at V and 6 bases at J, with 13 bases between. The CDR3 DNA reads as TGCAGCGGGATTTTAGCCGGCGAGCAGTACTTC. The encoded protein is CSGILAGEQYF.